What follows is one T cell receptor beta chain and its context. Its antigen remains unidentified. The sample comes from a study of T-cell reconstitution after alpha-beta-depleted transplantation in children. Study-wide findings and caveats: Expanded clones from the graft, numbering several hundred, reportedly supplied alpha-beta T cells about two months after transplant. Some patients' high day-60 TCRbeta diversity was attributed to recipient cells surviving conditioning.

Unique molecular identifiers were used in preparing the TCRbeta library. TCRdb redid the calling of the PCR reads with MiXCR, one entry per CDR3 protein. The sample consists of 450,000 to 700,000 distinct CDR3 sequences, 25% to 30% of them appearing once. The sequencing used PBMCs, collected before TCRalphabeta/CD19-depleted stem cell transplant. This TCR derives from a boy in the first two years of life with Wiskott-Aldrich syndrome, due to receive a stem cell transplant.

The CDR3 is CASSLIWADEQFF. The CDR3 DNA follows: TGTGCCAGCAGTTTAATCTGGGCCGATGAGCAGTTCTTC. The chain employs TRBV12-3 or TRBV12-4 and TRBJ2-1, with D unclear. The CDR3 is made up of 13 amino acids. Trimming removed 2 bases at V and 8 bases at J, with 10 bases between.